The clone carrying this T cell receptor (beta chain) was seen a handful of times. Its antigen is currently unknown. TCRdb called the reads again in MiXCR, with one record for every CDR3 protein. The table lists hundreds of thousands of distinct CDR3 sequences, around a third of them singletons. The source of the sample is a study of T cell repertoires in cytomegalovirus infection. Looking at the study overall: Carrying CMV and the relevant HLA type showed in public TCR beta signatures. Study-wide points: Adding up the frequency of public TCR beta families identified people who carried CMV plus the relevant HLA.

The source material was cultured CD8+ T cells from PBMCs, sampled from culture after CMV antigen stimulation. The clonotype originates from a human donor in good health (CMV status not recorded). Some clones in this sample may be carry-over from other donors' samples.

The CDR3 DNA reads TGTGCCACCAGCAGAACCGGCAGCTCCTACAATGAGCAGTTCTTC. Its protein product is CATSRTGSSYNEQFF. V gene TRBV15 combines with J gene TRBJ2-1; D gene unclear. V lost 2 bases and J 0 bases, leaving 8 bases between the germline ends. This CDR3 spans 15 amino acids. CDR1 LNHNV and CDR2 YYDKDF come from the germline V gene (reference sequence).